Detailed here is one T cell receptor (beta chain). With V trimmed by 2 bases and J by 6 bases, 1 base remained unmatched. The CDR3 has 15 amino acids. Germline V gene data show CDR1 as KGHSH and CDR2 as LQKENI. The entry originates in a study of T cell changes during pregnancy in multiple sclerosis. Clones were read by immunoSEQ multiplex PCR, and TCRdb kept only the in-frame ones, dropping some. Among about 60,000 clones listed, 93% were seen once. This clonotype was sampled from a female donor with multiple sclerosis, enrolled in a pregnancy study. The sample here was peripheral blood, taken after pregnancy. The J gene is TRBJ2-1, the V gene TRBV18, with TRBD2 matching over 13 bases. CDR3 coding DNA: TGTGCCAGCTCACCAGGACTAGCGGGAGCCAATGAGCAGTTCTTC. Its protein product is CASSPGLAGANEQFF.